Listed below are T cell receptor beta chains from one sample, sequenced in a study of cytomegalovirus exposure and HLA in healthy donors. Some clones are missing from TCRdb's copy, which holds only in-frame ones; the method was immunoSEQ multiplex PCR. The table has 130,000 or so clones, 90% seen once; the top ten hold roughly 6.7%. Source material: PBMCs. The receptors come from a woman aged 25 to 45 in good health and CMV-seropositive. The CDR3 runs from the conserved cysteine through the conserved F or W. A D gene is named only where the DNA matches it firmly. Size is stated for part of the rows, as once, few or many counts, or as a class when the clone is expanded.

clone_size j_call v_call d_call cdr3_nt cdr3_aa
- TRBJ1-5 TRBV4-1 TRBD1 TGCGCCAGCAGCCAGATGGTTCTACAGGGGGCATCTGGCAATCAGCCCCAGCATTTT CASSQMVLQGASGNQPQHF
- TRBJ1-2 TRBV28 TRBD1 TGTGCCAGCAGTTTCGCTAGGACAGGGGGCTCCTATGGCTACACCTTC CASSFARTGGSYGYTF
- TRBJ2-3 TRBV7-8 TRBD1 TGTGCCAGCAGCTTGCAGCCGGGACAGGGGACAGATACGCAGTATTTT CASSLQPGQGTDTQYF
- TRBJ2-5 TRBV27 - TGTGCCAGCAGTTTGTTCAGGGGAGAGACCCAGTACTTC CASSLFRGETQYF
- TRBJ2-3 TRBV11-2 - TGTGCCAGCAGTCTTAGTAGAGGGAGCACAGATACGCAGTATTTT CASSLSRGSTDTQYF
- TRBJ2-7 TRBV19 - TGTGCCAGTAGTATGGTGGGAGGAGTCTACGAGCAGTACTTC CASSMVGGVYEQYF
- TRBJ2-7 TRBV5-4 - TGTGCCAGCAGCTTGGACAGGGATGCCTACGAGCAGTACTTC CASSLDRDAYEQYF
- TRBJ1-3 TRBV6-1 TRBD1 TGTGCCAGCAGAGGACAGGGTCTATCTGGAAACACCATATATTTT CASRGQGLSGNTIYF
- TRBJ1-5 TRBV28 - TGTGCCAGCAGTTTGACAGGACTTAGCAATCAGCCCCAGCATTTT CASSLTGLSNQPQHF
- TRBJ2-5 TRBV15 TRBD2 TGTGCCACCAGCAGGGGACTAGCGGTCCAAGAGACCCAGTACTTC CATSRGLAVQETQYF
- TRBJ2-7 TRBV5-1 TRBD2 TGCGCCAGCAGCTTGGGAGGCGGGGGGAGCTACGAGCAGTACTTC CASSLGGGGSYEQYF
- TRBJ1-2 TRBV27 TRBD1 TGTGCCAGCAGTTTAATGGCAGGGGGGCTCTATGGCTACACCTTC CASSLMAGGLYGYTF
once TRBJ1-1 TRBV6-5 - TGTGCCAGCAGTTACCCCCCGGGGGGCATGAACACTGAAGCTTTCTTT CASSYPPGGMNTEAFF